The 3 T cell receptor beta chains given below trace back to one sample, sequenced in a study of cytomegalovirus exposure and HLA in healthy donors. This PCR relied on a set of 60 Vbeta primers and 13 Jbeta primers. Data came from immunoSEQ multiplex PCR; TCRdb stores just in-frame clones and leaves some out. The sample includes approximately 150,000 clones, about 80% of them seen just once. What was sequenced was PBMCs. These TCRs come from a man aged 25 to 45 in good health and CMV-seronegative.

Comments on this clone: The junction and the germline gene differ at one end; a read error may be behind it. The rearrangement joins TRBV7-9 to TRBJ2-4, with D possibly being TRBD1 (5 bases). The CDR3 is made up of 13 amino acids. Germline V gives CDR1 SEHNR, CDR2 FQNEAQ (reference sequence). This CDR3 reads CSSSLGQGNIQYF. The CDR3 coding sequence is TGTTCCAGCAGCTTAGGGCAGGGAAACATTCAGTACTTC.

This rearrangement joins TRBV19 to TRBJ1-1; D might be TRBD1 (5 bases). Germline V gene data show CDR1 as LNHDA and CDR2 as SQIVND (reference sequence). The V and J ends lost 4 bases and 1 base respectively, with 13 bases between them. This CDR3 is built from 15 residues. The CDR3 nucleotides are TGTGCCAGTAGTAGGGGGGAAGTCAGGAACACTGAAGCTTTCTTT. This codes for CASSRGEVRNTEAFF.

The J gene is TRBJ2-7, the V gene TRBV28; TRBD1 is a possible D gene (6 bases). CDR1 is MDHEN and CDR2 is SYDVKM in the germline V gene. The CDR3 consists of 19 residues. Trimming shortened V by 5 bases and J by 1 base, and 27 bases separated the two germline ends. The DNA of the CDR3 is TGTGCCAGCAGTCGAGGCATGGGCCGTCAGGGGCGACGGTCCTACGAGCAGTACTTC. Amino acids: CASSRGMGRQGRRSYEQYF.